This TCR beta chain was found in a study of T-cell memory formation after mild COVID-19. At the level of the study: The study found TCR clusters largely donor specific.

One entry per CDR3 protein results from TCRdb running MiXCR on the 5' RACE reads. The table has about 350,000 distinct CDR3 sequences, approximately 15% seen once. This clonotype showed up many times. The CDR3 runs 15 residues. V was pared by 2 bases and J by 2 bases, with 4 bases of the junction left unmatched. Per the germline V gene, CDR1 is SGHTA and CDR2 is FQGTGA. V usage is TRBV7-3 and J usage is TRBJ2-3; 7 nucleotides agree with TRBD2. The sequencing sample was made of PBMCs or a T cell subset sorted from them (not recorded which). The clonotype was recovered from a young man who had mild COVID-19 (a few samples of this study predate the infection). Cell type and time point are not known. The CDR3, as DNA: TGTGCCAGCAGCTTACGGGGGGTTTTCACAGATACGCAGTATTTT. This codes for CASSLRGVFTDTQYF.